Listed here are 5 T cell receptor beta chains from one sample, sequenced in a study of molecular identifiers for immune sequencing clone quantification. From the PCR reads, TCRdb called clonotypes with MiXCR, one entry per CDR3 protein. The repertoire holds about 500,000 distinct CDR3 sequences, under 30% seen once, with 0.7% to 0.9% in the top ten. Sample: naive CD8+ T cells from blood, with Jurkat cell RNA spiked in. This sample's subset: FACS-sorted CD8+CD4-CCR7+CD45RA+ naive T cells. The receptors shown here come from a human donor in good health. Some libraries in this study had Jurkat cell RNA spiked in.

The V call is TRBV25-1, the J call TRBJ2-1; 7 bases map to TRBD1. Looked up from germline, CDR1 is MGHDK and CDR2 is SYGVNS. The V segment lost 5 bases and the J segment 9 bases; nucleotides outside the gene matches: 13. The CDR3 spans 15 residues. In DNA, the CDR3 is TGTGCCAGCAGTCCGCCTCCCCAGGGGGAGATTGAGCAGTTCTTC. This encodes CASSPPPQGEIEQFF. The full variable domain, its missing parts supplied by reference TRBV25-1 and TRBJ2-1, is EADIYQTPRYLVIGTGKKITLECSQTMGHDKMYWYQQDPGMELHLIHYSYGVNSTEKGDLSSESTVSRIRTEHFPLTLESARPSHTSQYLCASSPPPQGEIEQFFGPGTRLTVL.

The chain uses TRBV15 and TRBJ2-5; no reliable D call. The V and J ends lost 8 bases and 0 bases respectively, with 10 bases between them. This CDR3 is 13 amino acids long. Looked up from germline, CDR1 is LNHNV and CDR2 is YYDKDF (reference sequence). The CDR3 DNA reads as TGTGCCACCGGGCTGGTGGACCAAGAGACCCAGTACTTC. Translated, it gives CATGLVDQETQYF.

This clonotype was seen once. The chain joins TRBV27 to TRBJ1-6; unclear D gene. There are 12 residues in the CDR3. Trimming stripped 5 bases from V and 7 bases from J, with 6 bases between. The germline V gene has CDR1 MNHEY and CDR2 SMNVEV (reference sequence). Written as DNA, the CDR3 is TGTGCCAGCAGTAATCTGAATTCACCCCTCCACTTT. It encodes CASSNLNSPLHF.

Only a few counts were recorded for this clonotype. CDR3 sequence reads: CASSPPRGGVNEKLFF. For the CDR3, the DNA is TGTGCCAGCAGCCCCCCTAGAGGAGGGGTAAATGAAAAACTGTTTTTT. The chain combines TRBV7-9 with TRBJ1-4; tentatively, D is TRBD1 (5 bases). CDR1 is SEHNR and CDR2 is FQNEAQ in the germline V gene (reference sequence). Trimming left V 5 bases short and J 5 bases short, with 18 bases between. This CDR3 is 16 amino acids long.

The rearrangement links TRBV20-1 to TRBJ2-3; D call uncertain. CDR3 length: 15 residues. V was shortened by 2 bases and J by 4 bases, with 16 bases between the two germline ends. Looked up from germline, CDR1 is DFQATT and CDR2 is SNEGSKA (reference sequence). The DNA of the CDR3 is TGCAGTGCTAGACCCTCGGTTGGTTACGCAGATACGCAGTATTTT. Its translation: CSARPSVGYADTQYF.